Given below is one T cell receptor beta chain in context. Antigen unknown. Germline loops: CDR1 MNHEY, CDR2 SMNVEV (reference sequence). The ends lost 2 bases at V and 0 bases at J; junction bases unmatched: 0. The CDR3 has 15 residues. These data belong to a study of graft-versus-host responses after intestinal transplantation. Study observations and caveats: Analysis identified GvH clones in recipient marrow, with some appearing first in ileum or blood.

The method was immunoSEQ multiplex PCR; TCRdb's version includes in-frame clones alone and lacks a portion of them. The sample holds about 39,000 clones, over 90% seen once. This TCR derives from a human donor who was the organ donor for an intestinal transplant. This specimen consisted of unstimulated CD8+ T cells sorted from spleen or lymph node cells, obtained before transplant. The chain has TRBV27 and TRBJ2-1; 8 bases are a match to TRBD2. Written as DNA, the CDR3 is TGTGCCAGCAGTTTAGCGGGAGGCTCCTACAATGAGCAGTTCTTC. As protein: CASSLAGGSYNEQFF.